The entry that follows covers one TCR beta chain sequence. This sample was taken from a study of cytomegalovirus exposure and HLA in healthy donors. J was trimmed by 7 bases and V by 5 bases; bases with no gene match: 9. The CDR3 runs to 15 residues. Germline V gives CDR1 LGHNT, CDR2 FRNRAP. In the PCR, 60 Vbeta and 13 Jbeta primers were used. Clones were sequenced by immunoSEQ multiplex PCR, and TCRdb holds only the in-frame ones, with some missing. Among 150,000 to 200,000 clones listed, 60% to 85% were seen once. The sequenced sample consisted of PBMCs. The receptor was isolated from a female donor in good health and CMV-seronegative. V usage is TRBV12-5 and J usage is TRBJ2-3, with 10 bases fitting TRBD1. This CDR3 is CASGPPGQGLHTQYF. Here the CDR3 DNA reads TGTGCTAGTGGTCCCCCGGGACAGGGGCTGCATACGCAGTATTTT.